Listed below are T cell receptor beta chains from one sample, sequenced in a study of spatial heterogeneity in lung cancer. MiXCR was run by TCRdb on the 5' RACE reads, yielding one entry per CDR3 protein. The sample contains roughly 79,000 distinct CDR3 sequences, about 12% of which appear only once. The starting material was PBMCs, obtained at surgery. These receptors came from a male donor with early-stage non-small cell lung cancer. Each CDR3 is given with its conserved first and last residue. A D gene is named only where the DNA matches it firmly. Clone size, where shown, is once, few, many, or a class for clones that have expanded.

NA TRBJ1-2 TRBV11-2 TRBD1 TGTGCCAGCAGGGCAGGGGGCGCCCATGGCTACACCTTC CASRAGGAHGYTF
few TRBJ1-4 TRBV5-1 NA TGCGCCAGCAGCTTGGTGGGCGCCGTTAATGAAAAACTGTTTTTT CASSLVGAVNEKLFF
many TRBJ1-1 TRBV7-9 NA TGTGCCAGCAGCTTAGGAGGGGGTAATCAAAACGAAGCTTTCTTT CASSLGGGNQNEAFF
NA TRBJ1-1 TRBV5-8 NA TGTGCCAGCAGCGAGTGGCGCAGGAACACTGAAGCTTTCTTT CASSEWRRNTEAFF
many TRBJ1-2 TRBV5-1 NA TGCGCCAGCAGTTTTAACAATAACTATGGCTACACCTTC CASSFNNNYGYTF
NA TRBJ2-3 TRBV20-1 TRBD2 TGCAGTGGCGGAACCGGGGGGGATTTTAATACGCAGTATTTT CSGGTGGDFNTQYF
few TRBJ1-1 TRBV29-1 NA TGCAGCGTCGCTTCAGGGGAGGTGAACACTGAAGCTTTCTTT CSVASGEVNTEAFF
NA TRBJ2-7 TRBV5-5 NA TGTGCCAGCAGCTTGAAGGACCCCTCTACCTACTACGAGCAGTACTTC CASSLKDPSTYYEQYF
many TRBJ2-7 TRBV23-1 NA TGCGCCAGCAGTCAATCGCCCAGGAACTACGAGCAGTACTTC CASSQSPRNYEQYF
few TRBJ2-1 TRBV29-1 NA TGCAGCGTTGATTTAGCGGCGGAGAATGAGCAGTTCTTC CSVDLAAENEQFF
few TRBJ2-1 TRBV2 NA TGTGCCAGCCTTAGCGGTTACTCCTACAATGAGCAGTTCTTC CASLSGYSYNEQFF
NA TRBJ2-2 TRBV4-1 NA TGCGCCAGCAGCCAAGAAAGACTGACAAACACCGGGGAGCTGTTTTTT CASSQERLTNTGELFF
few TRBJ2-3 TRBV19 NA TGTGCCAGTAGTCCCACTTGGGCGGGCTATAGCACAGATACGCAGTATTTT CASSPTWAGYSTDTQYF
NA TRBJ1-2 TRBV7-9 NA TGTGCCAGCAGCTTAAACGGCGGCTATGGCTACACCTTC CASSLNGGYGYTF
NA TRBJ1-5 TRBV7-6 NA TGTGCCAGCAGCTTAGCACGGGATCAGCCCCAGCATTTT CASSLARDQPQHF
NA TRBJ1-3 TRBV29-1 NA TGCAGCGTTGTTTTCGGGGACACCATATATTTT CSVVFGDTIYF
NA TRBJ1-5 TRBV20-1 NA TGCAGTGCTAGAGATCCCAGGGAACGCCAGCCCCAGCATTTT CSARDPRERQPQHF
NA TRBJ2-7 TRBV7-9 NA TGTGCCAGCAGCTTAGAGCGTAGCGAGCAGTACTTC CASSLERSEQYF
NA TRBJ2-3 TRBV10-3 NA TGTGCCATCAGTGAGATGGACAGTAACACAGATACGCAGTATTTT CAISEMDSNTDTQYF
NA TRBJ2-7 TRBV7-2 NA TGTGCCAGCAGCATAGGTGAAAGCTACGAGCAGTACTTC CASSIGESYEQYF
NA TRBJ2-5 TRBV6-2/TRBV6-3 TRBD2 TGTGCCAGCAGTTTCCCCCTAGCGGTTGGAGAGACCCAGTACTTC CASSFPLAVGETQYF
few TRBJ1-4 TRBV11-2 NA TGTGCCAGCAGCCTAGGGGAGGCGGAAAAACTGTTTTTT CASSLGEAEKLFF
many TRBJ1-1 TRBV5-1 NA TGCGCCAGCACCCTCGAAGGGAACACTGAAGCTTTCTTT CASTLEGNTEAFF
NA TRBJ2-5 TRBV5-6 NA TGTGCCAGCAGCTTGAAAAGGACTAATCGGGAGACCCAGTACTTC CASSLKRTNRETQYF
NA TRBJ2-2 TRBV7-9 TRBD1 TGTGCCAGCAGTTATGGGACAGACACCGGGGAGCTGTTTTTT CASSYGTDTGELFF
few TRBJ1-3 TRBV5-6 NA TGTGCCAGCAGCTTGGTGAGGTCCAGCTTACTCTCTGGAAACACCATATATTTT CASSLVRSSLLSGNTIYF
few TRBJ2-3 TRBV3-1 NA TGTGCCAGCAGCCAAGGCGGGGCTACAGATACGCAGTATTTT CASSQGGATDTQYF
NA TRBJ2-5 TRBV29-1 TRBD2 TGCAGCGTAAGACTAGCGGGGGGGATTGAGACCCAGTACTTC CSVRLAGGIETQYF
many TRBJ2-3 TRBV5-1 NA TGCGCCAGCAGCTTGGAAGGGTGGAGCTCAGATACGCAGTATTTT CASSLEGWSSDTQYF
NA TRBJ1-2 TRBV29-1 TRBD1 TGCAGCGTTGAGGCTCGGGACAGCGTTTACTATGGCTACACCTTC CSVEARDSVYYGYTF
NA TRBJ2-5 TRBV20-1 NA TGCAGTGCTAGACTAGACCAAGAGACCCAGTACTTC CSARLDQETQYF
NA TRBJ1-6 TRBV7-8 NA TGTGCCAGCACCCATGAATTTTCACCCCTCCACTTT CASTHEFSPLHF
NA TRBJ1-2 TRBV28 NA TGTGCCAGCAGCCAGCAGAGTTATTCTAACTATGGCTACACCTTC CASSQQSYSNYGYTF
few TRBJ2-6 TRBV19 NA TGTGCCAGCGGGCTCGGTGGGGGTCCTACCTCTGGGGCCAACGTCCTGACTTTC CASGLGGGPTSGANVLTF
few TRBJ1-1 TRBV12-3/TRBV12-4 NA TGTGCCAGCATTCCGGGGGTAGGGGAAGGCACTGAAGCTTTCTTT CASIPGVGEGTEAFF
NA TRBJ2-3 TRBV5-1 NA TGCGCCAGCAGCCGAGGATCTAGCACAGATACGCAGTATTTT CASSRGSSTDTQYF
many TRBJ2-7 TRBV20-1 TRBD2 TGCAGTGCTAGTCTAACTAGCGGTTCCTACGAGCAGTACTTC CSASLTSGSYEQYF
NA TRBJ2-7 TRBV11-1 NA TGTGCCAGCAGCTTGAGCGCAGGGAACTACGAGCAGTACTTC CASSLSAGNYEQYF
many TRBJ1-1 TRBV4-2 NA TGTGCCAGCAGCCTTCATAGACAGGCGCAACCTGAAGCTTTCTTT CASSLHRQAQPEAFF
few TRBJ2-1 TRBV5-1 TRBD2 TGCGCCAGCAGCTCTCCCACTAGCGGGGGGGCCACTGAGCAGTTCTTC CASSSPTSGGATEQFF